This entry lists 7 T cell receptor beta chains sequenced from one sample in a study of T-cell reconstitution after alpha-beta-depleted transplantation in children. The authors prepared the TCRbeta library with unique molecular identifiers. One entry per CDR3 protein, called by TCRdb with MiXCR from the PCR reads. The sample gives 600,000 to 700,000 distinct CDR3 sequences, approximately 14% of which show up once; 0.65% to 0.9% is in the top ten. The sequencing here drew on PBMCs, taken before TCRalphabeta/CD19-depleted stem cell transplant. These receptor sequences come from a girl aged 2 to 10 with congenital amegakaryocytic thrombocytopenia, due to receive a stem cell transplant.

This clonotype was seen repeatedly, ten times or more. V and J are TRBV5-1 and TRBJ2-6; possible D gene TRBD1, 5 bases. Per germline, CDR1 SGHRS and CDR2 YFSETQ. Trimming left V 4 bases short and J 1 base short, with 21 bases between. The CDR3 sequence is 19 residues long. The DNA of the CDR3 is TGCGCCAGCAGCCCCGCGTGGTCAGGGTTGACTTCTGGGGCCAACGTCCTGACTTTC. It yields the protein CASSPAWSGLTSGANVLTF.

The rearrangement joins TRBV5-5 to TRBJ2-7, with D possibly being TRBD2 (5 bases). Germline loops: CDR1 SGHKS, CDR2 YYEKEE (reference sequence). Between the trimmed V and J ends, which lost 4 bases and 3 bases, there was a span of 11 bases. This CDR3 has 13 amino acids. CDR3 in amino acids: CASSPDFGYEQYF. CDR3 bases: TGTGCCAGCAGCCCGGACTTCGGCTACGAGCAGTACTTC.

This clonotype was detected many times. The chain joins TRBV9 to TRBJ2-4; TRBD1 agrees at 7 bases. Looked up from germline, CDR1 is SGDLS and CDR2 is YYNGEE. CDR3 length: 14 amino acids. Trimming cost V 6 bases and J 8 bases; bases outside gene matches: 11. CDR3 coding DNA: TGTGCCAGCAACAAGGGGTCCCAGGGGGACATTCAGTACTTC. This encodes CASNKGSQGDIQYF. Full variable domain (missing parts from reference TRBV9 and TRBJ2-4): DSGVTQTPKHLITATGQRVTLRCSPRSGDLSVYWYQQSLDQGLQFLIQYYNGEERAKGNILERFSAQQFPDLHSELNLSSLELGDSALYFCASNKGSQGDIQYFGAGTRLSVL.

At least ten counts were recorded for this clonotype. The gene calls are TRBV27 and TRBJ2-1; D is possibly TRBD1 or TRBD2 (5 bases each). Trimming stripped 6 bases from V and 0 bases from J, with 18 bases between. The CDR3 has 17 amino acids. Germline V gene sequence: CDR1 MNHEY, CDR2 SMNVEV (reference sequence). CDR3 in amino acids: CASSLIIMGVSYNEQFF. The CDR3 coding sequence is TGTGCCAGCAGCCTTATTATCATGGGGGTCTCCTACAATGAGCAGTTCTTC.

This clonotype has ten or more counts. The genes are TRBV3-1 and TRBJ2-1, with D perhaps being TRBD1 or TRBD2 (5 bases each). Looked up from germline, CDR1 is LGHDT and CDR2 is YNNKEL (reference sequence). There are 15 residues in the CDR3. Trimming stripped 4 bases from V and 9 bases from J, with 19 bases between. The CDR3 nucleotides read TGTGCCAGCAGCCCCCGGGACGGATTTACCGGTGAGCAGTTCTTC. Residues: CASSPRDGFTGEQFF.

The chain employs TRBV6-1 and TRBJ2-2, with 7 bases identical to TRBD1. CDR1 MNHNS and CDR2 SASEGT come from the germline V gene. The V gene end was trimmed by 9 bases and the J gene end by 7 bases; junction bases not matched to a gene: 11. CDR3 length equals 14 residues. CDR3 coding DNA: TGTGCCAGTCAAGGACAGGTGTTCATCGGGGAGCTGTTTTTT. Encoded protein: CASQGQVFIGELFF.

As DNA, the CDR3 is TGCAGCGTTGTGACGTGGAGGGAAGGGGAGACCCAGTACTTC. Translation: CSVVTWREGETQYF. The chain is built from TRBV29-1 and TRBJ2-5; tentative D call: TRBD2 (6 bases). The CDR3 extends over 14 amino acids. Germline loops: CDR1 SQVTM, CDR2 ANQGSEA. V gave up 4 bases and J gave up 5 bases, with 17 bases separating them. The entire variable domain, with the rest obtained from reference TRBV29-1 and TRBJ2-5, is as follows: SAVISQKPSRDICQRGTSLTIQCQVDSQVTMMFWYRQQPGQSLTLIATANQGSEATYESGFVIDKFPISRPNLTFSTLTVSNMSPEDSSIYLCSVVTWREGETQYFGPGTRLLVL.